The rows below give T cell receptor beta chains drawn from one sample of a study of blood T cell repertoires in COVID-19. Sequencing used immunoSEQ multiplex PCR; TCRdb keeps in-frame clones, though not all of them. The sample consists of about 160,000 clones, roughly 93% of them appearing once. What was sequenced was peripheral blood. These receptors were obtained from a woman aged 60-75 years with COVID-19, enrolled during active disease. CDR3s include the opening cysteine and the closing phenylalanine or tryptophan. Each record gives: J gene, V gene, CDR3 protein.

J: TRBJ2-3
V: TRBV30
CDR3: CAWSTGTDTQYF

J: TRBJ2-1
V: TRBV9
CDR3: CASTPGDERGNEQFF

J: TRBJ1-2
V: TRBV20-1
CDR3: CSAGGTPVGYTF

J: TRBJ2-5
V: TRBV7-8
CDR3: CASKGGGETQYF

J: TRBJ1-4
V: TRBV9
CDR3: CASSASTGEGEKLFF

J: TRBJ1-2
V: TRBV4-1
CDR3: CASSQDVQDYGYTF

J: TRBJ2-1
V: TRBV15
CDR3: CATSRDLGAPYNEQFF

J: TRBJ1-2
V: TRBV5-5
CDR3: CASSSVPGQLGHGYTF

J: TRBJ1-1
V: TRBV6-5
CDR3: CASNPRQGFTEAFF

J: TRBJ1-2
V: TRBV25-1
CDR3: CATSAGYGYTF

J: TRBJ1-4
V: TRBV19
CDR3: CASTPATGGWEKLFF

J: TRBJ2-1
V: TRBV6-5
CDR3: CASSLRGVWNEQFF

J: TRBJ2-1
V: TRBV6-6
CDR3: CASSYGGSEQFF

J: TRBJ1-1
V: TRBV4-1
CDR3: CASREPGSNTEAFF

J: TRBJ1-1
V: TRBV5-6
CDR3: CASSPSRTSGGGTEAFF

J: TRBJ1-1
V: TRBV19
CDR3: CASSMDTLTEAFF

J: TRBJ1-1
V: TRBV5-4
CDR3: CASSHGSGNTEAFF

J: TRBJ1-6
V: TRBV7-3
CDR3: CASSRDRGNSPLHF

J: TRBJ1-1
V: TRBV7-3
CDR3: CASSLTGNRANTEAFF

J: TRBJ1-2
V: TRBV6-6
CDR3: CASSYFRGADGYTF

J: TRBJ1-3
V: TRBV11-3
CDR3: CASSLDGSSGNTIYF

J: TRBJ1-1
V: TRBV5-1
CDR3: CASSLSGTGNTEAFF

J: TRBJ1-2
V: TRBV3-1/TRBV3-2
CDR3: CASSQAWEPGQGFGYTF

J: TRBJ2-3
V: TRBV7-3
CDR3: CASSLLGGVDTQYF

J: TRBJ2-3
V: TRBV19
CDR3: CASSRGPSTDTQYF

J: TRBJ2-1
V: TRBV7-2
CDR3: CASSLSGGAYNEQFF

J: TRBJ2-6
V: TRBV5-4
CDR3: CASSPPGDPLTNVLTF

J: TRBJ2-5
V: TRBV7-9
CDR3: CASTPWGGENQETQYF

J: TRBJ1-4
V: TRBV12-5
CDR3: CASGLVTAGGEKLFF

J: TRBJ1-2
V: TRBV2
CDR3: CASSDGGGNYGYTF

J: TRBJ1-1
V: TRBV11-3
CDR3: CASSPRTGATEAFF

J: TRBJ1-2
V: TRBV7-2
CDR3: CASSLAPELRAYGYTF

J: TRBJ2-1
V: TRBV9
CDR3: CASSVATNNEQFF

J: TRBJ1-3
V: TRBV5-1
CDR3: CASSGAGGLSGNTIYF

J: TRBJ2-5
V: TRBV7-2
CDR3: CASSLVRLAGETQYF

J: TRBJ1-3
V: TRBV15
CDR3: CATSRGDAASGNTIYF

J: TRBJ1-3
V: TRBV2
CDR3: CASRRAGTGFIASSGNTIYF

J: TRBJ1-2
V: TRBV10-3
CDR3: CAISAGEGSLGNYGYTF

J: TRBJ2-5
V: TRBV28
CDR3: CASSLWSSGGPGDGTQYF

J: TRBJ1-6
V: TRBV21-1
CDR3: CASSKAADYGNSPLHF

J: TRBJ2-3
V: TRBV6-1
CDR3: CASSGGVTGDTDTQYF

J: TRBJ2-1
V: TRBV18
CDR3: CASSPRSYNEQFF

J: TRBJ1-5
V: TRBV5-8
CDR3: CASSLELNSNQPQHF